The sequence of this T cell receptor (beta chain) was determined in a study of a mutant IDH1 vaccine in newly diagnosed glioma. A note on this clone: Its antigen remains unknown.

Sequencing was performed with immunoSEQ multiplex PCR; in TCRdb, only in-frame clones are kept and a portion is missing. The profile shows about 32,000 clones, around 80% of them singletons. Described time point: week 35, safety follow-up. The study gave 300 ug of mutant IDH1 20-mer peptide per vaccine dose, with topical imiquimod. The CDR3 is 13 amino acids. Between the trimmed V and J ends, which lost 4 bases and 1 base, there was a span of 7 bases. The germline V gene encodes CDR1 MNHNS and CDR2 SASEGT. The TCR was taken from a woman aged 18-29 years with glioma. Here the sequenced sample was PBMCs, taken from a glioma patient whose treatment included an IDH1 peptide vaccine. J is TRBJ1-1 and V is TRBV6-1, with D unclear. CDR3 bases: TGTGCCAGCAGTGGACCCAGGAACACTGAAGCTTTCTTT. As protein: CASSGPRNTEAFF.